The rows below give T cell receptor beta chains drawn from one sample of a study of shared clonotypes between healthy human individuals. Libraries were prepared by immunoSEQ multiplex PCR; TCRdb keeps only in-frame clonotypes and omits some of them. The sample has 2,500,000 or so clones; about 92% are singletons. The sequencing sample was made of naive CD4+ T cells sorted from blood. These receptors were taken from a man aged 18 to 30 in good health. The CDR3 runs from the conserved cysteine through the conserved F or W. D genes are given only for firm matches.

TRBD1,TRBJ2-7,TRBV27,CASSLSGTGPSYEQYF,TGTGCCAGCAGTTTATCTGGGACAGGCCCCTCCTACGAGCAGTACTTC
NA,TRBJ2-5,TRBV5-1,CASSYTGIDATQYF,TGCGCCAGCAGCTACACAGGGATTGACGCGACCCAGTACTTC
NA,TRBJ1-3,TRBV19,CASSQQGYGNTIYF,TGTGCCAGTAGTCAACAGGGATACGGAAACACCATATATTTT
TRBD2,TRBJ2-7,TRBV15,CATRLGVGSGRGKSSYEQYF,TGTGCCACCAGACTCGGCGTAGGTAGCGGGAGGGGTAAGAGCTCCTACGAGCAGTACTTC
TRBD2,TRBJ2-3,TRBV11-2,CASSLAGGGDTQYF,TGTGCCAGCAGCCTCGCGGGGGGAGGAGATACGCAGTATTTT
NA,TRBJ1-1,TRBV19,CASSISAATEAFF,TGTGCCAGTAGTATATCAGCTGCGACTGAAGCTTTCTTT
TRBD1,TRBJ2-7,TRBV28,CASTPPAGTGSYEQYF,TGTGCCAGCACCCCCCCGGCCGGGACAGGGTCCTACGAGCAGTACTTC
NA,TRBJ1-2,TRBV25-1,CASSEHKGRDYGYTF,TGTGCCAGCAGTGAACACAAGGGTAGGGACTATGGCTACACCTTC
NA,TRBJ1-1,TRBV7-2,CASSLRNSMNTEAFF,TGTGCCAGCAGCTTACGAAATAGTATGAACACTGAAGCTTTCTTT
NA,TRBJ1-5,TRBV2,CASMEGNLNQPQHF,TGTGCCAGTATGGAGGGGAACCTAAATCAGCCCCAGCATTTT
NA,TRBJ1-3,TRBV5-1,CASSFGGAGNTIYF,TGCGCCAGCAGCTTCGGAGGGGCTGGAAACACCATATATTTT
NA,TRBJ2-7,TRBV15,CATSNRAGLYEQYF,TGTGCCACCAGCAATCGGGCAGGGTTATACGAGCAGTACTTC
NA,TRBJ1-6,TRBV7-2,CASSLATGLNSPLHF,TGTGCCAGCAGCTTAGCGACAGGATTAAATTCACCCCTCCACTTT
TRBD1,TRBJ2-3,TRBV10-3,CAISGQGATGGDTQYF,TGTGCCATCAGTGGACAGGGGGCAACGGGAGGAGATACGCAGTATTTT
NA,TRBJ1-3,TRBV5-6,CASSLGRGQNSGNTIYF,TGTGCCAGCAGCTTGGGGAGGGGTCAGAACTCTGGAAACACCATATATTTT